Reported below is one T cell receptor (beta chain). The germline V gene has CDR1 SGHNT and CDR2 YYREEE (reference sequence). The CDR3 spans 18 residues. The ends lost 4 bases at V and 2 bases at J; junction bases unmatched: 9. After extraction with the RNeasy kit, about 0.5 to 1 ug of the RNA was reverse transcribed using random hexamers. The method of amplification for TCR beta CDR3 was immunoSEQ multiplex PCR, covering 54 Vbeta and 13 Jbeta. TCRdb called the immunoSEQ multiplex PCR reads again in MiXCR, with one record for every CDR3 protein. This sample has about 190,000 distinct CDR3 sequences, with 85% to 95% found just once. The data stem from a study of CD8 T cells in Susac syndrome.

The TCR sequence derives from a human donor in good health. V gene TRBV5-4 combines with J gene TRBJ2-1; 13 bases align to TRBD2. The material sequenced was CD4+ T cells from PBMCs. The CDR3 nucleotides read TGTGCCAGCAGCCGGACTAGCGGGAGAGGTTTGGCCTACAATGAGCAGTTCTTC. It codes for CASSRTSGRGLAYNEQFF. Variable domain in full (rest from reference TRBV5-4 and TRBJ2-1): ETGVTQSPTHLIKTRGQQVTLRCSSQSGHNTVSWYQQALGQGPQFIFQYYREEENGRGNFPPRFSGLQFPNYSSELNVNALELDDSALYLCASSRTSGRGLAYNEQFFGPGTRLTVL.